The source of this T cell receptor beta chain is a study of a mutant IDH1 vaccine in newly diagnosed glioma. Findings of the study overall: Vaccination elicited immune responses in 90% to 95% of patients.

Sample time point: week 5, during vaccination. Every vaccine dose comprised 300 ug of mutant IDH1 20-mer peptide plus topical imiquimod. Using immunoSEQ multiplex PCR, the repertoire was profiled, and TCRdb retains in-frame clones only, with some absent. The sample records 25,000 to 30,000 clones, approximately 80% being singletons. V shed 3 bases, J shed 5 bases, and the junction held 8 bases outside the gene matches. CDR1 and CDR2 from the germline V gene are SGHDT and YYEEEE. This CDR3 is 16 amino acids long. Worth noting for this clone: Its antigen is not known.

Sequencing used PBMCs, obtained from a glioma patient whose treatment included an IDH1 peptide vaccine. The receptor was isolated from a man aged 35-49 years with glioma. Some clones in this sample may be carry-over from other donors' samples. The gene calls are TRBV5-6 and TRBJ2-5; 12 bases map to TRBD2. CDR3 loop: CASSYSSGGAEETQYF. As DNA, the CDR3 is TGTGCCAGCAGCTACTCTAGCGGGGGGGCGGAGGAGACCCAGTACTTC.